The next 11 T cell receptor beta chains were all read from a single sample in a study of T cell responses to AZD1222 COVID-19 vaccine. Profiled with immunoSEQ multiplex PCR; TCRdb holds only in-frame clones, not every one. The sample consists of around 140,000 clones, 80% to 95% of them appearing once. The source was peripheral blood, collected 28 days after the second AZD1222 dose. All receptors come from an adult who received the AZD1222 COVID-19 vaccine.

The chain employs TRBV6-2 or TRBV6-3 and TRBJ1-1; TRBD1 might be the D (5 bases). This CDR3 has 17 amino acids. CDR1 and CDR2 from the germline V gene are MNHEY and SVGEGT. Trimming pared 0 bases from V and 4 bases from J, leaving 18 bases between. This chain's CDR3 is CASSYSWGRPGFTEAFF. In nucleotides, the CDR3 is TGTGCCAGCAGTTACTCGTGGGGCAGGCCTGGCTTCACTGAAGCTTTCTTT.

The V and J genes are TRBV3-1 (or the pseudogene TRBV3-2) and TRBJ2-6; D not resolved. V was clipped by 4 bases and J by 0 bases, with 7 bases between them. This CDR3 comprises 15 residues. The germline V gene has CDR1 LGHDT and CDR2 YNNKEL (reference sequence). The CDR3 region is CASSRDYSGANVLTF. As DNA, the CDR3 is TGTGCCAGCAGCCGGGATTACTCTGGGGCCAACGTCCTGACTTTC.

The V gene is TRBV7-8, the J gene TRBJ2-3; tentative D call: TRBD1 (6 bases). V shed 5 bases and J shed 6 bases, with 15 bases lying between them. Germline V gene data show CDR1 as SGHVS and CDR2 as FQNEAQ. This CDR3 is built from 14 residues. The CDR3 bases are TGTGCCAGCAGCCCAAAAAGACAGGCCGATACGCAGTATTTT. Translation gives CASSPKRQADTQYF.

This chain connects TRBV5-4 to TRBJ2-5; 12 positions match TRBD2. Trimming removed 8 bases from V and 5 bases from J; junction bases left unmatched: 10. This CDR3 has 15 amino acids. Germline CDR1 SGHNT, CDR2 YYREEE (reference sequence). The CDR3: CASQRTSGDGETQYF. The CDR3 DNA sequence: TGTGCCAGTCAGAGGACTAGCGGGGATGGGGAGACCCAGTACTTC.

V usage is TRBV28 and J usage is TRBJ1-5; 7 bases match TRBD1. The germline V gene encodes CDR1 MDHEN and CDR2 SYDVKM. V dropped 3 bases and J dropped 6; count of bases not matched to a gene: 8. The CDR3 runs 15 residues. The CDR3 spells CASSLGGNRGQPQHF. The CDR3 coding sequence is TGTGCCAGCAGTTTGGGGGGGAACAGGGGTCAGCCCCAGCATTTT.

V gene TRBV10-3 combines with J gene TRBJ2-7; 10 bases are shared with TRBD2. After removal of 4 bases from V and 4 bases from J, the junction contained 4 bases not matched to a gene. The CDR3 runs to 14 residues. Looked up from germline, CDR1 is ENHRY and CDR2 is SYGVKD. CDR3 sequence reads: CAISGTSGGYEQYF. In nucleotides, the CDR3 is TGTGCCATCAGTGGGACTAGCGGAGGGTACGAGCAGTACTTC.

Remarks on this clone: Other nucleotide sequences in the sample specify the same CDR3. V and J are TRBV9 and TRBJ2-1; tentatively, D is TRBD2 (6 bases). The CDR3 runs 15 residues. Germline V CDR1 and CDR2: SGDLS, YYNGEE. Between the trimmed V and J ends, which lost 0 bases and 0 bases, there was a span of 7 bases. Written as DNA, the CDR3 is TGTGCCAGCAGCGTAGGCGGGGCCTCCTACAATGAGCAGTTCTTC. It specifies CASSVGGASYNEQFF.

This chain links TRBV6-2 or TRBV6-3 with TRBJ1-1; D perhaps matches TRBD1 (6 bases). The CDR3 runs to 15 residues. V was cut by 5 bases and J by 3 bases, with 16 bases left in between. From germline, CDR1 is MNHEY and CDR2 SVGEGT. CDR3 sequence reads: CASSDLQGHDTEAFF. The CDR3 nucleotides read TGTGCCAGCAGTGACTTACAGGGACACGACACTGAAGCTTTCTTT.

V is TRBV7-9 and J is TRBJ1-1; D call uncertain. Looked up from germline, CDR1 is SEHNR and CDR2 is FQNEAQ (reference sequence). The CDR3 covers 13 residues. V was shortened by 7 bases and J by 7 bases, with 16 bases between the two germline ends. CDR3 DNA sequence: TGTGCCAGCACGCAGACACCTTGGGATGAAGCTTTCTTT. Its translation is CASTQTPWDEAFF.

The rearrangement links TRBV27 to TRBJ1-5, with D perhaps matching TRBD1 (6 bases). Trimming shortened V by 6 bases and J by 6 bases, and 18 bases separated the two germline ends. Germline V lookup: CDR1 MNHEY, CDR2 SMNVEV (reference sequence). The CDR3 is made up of 15 amino acids. CDR3 sequence reads: CASSPVGAVGQPQHF. Here the CDR3 DNA reads TGTGCCAGCAGCCCTGTGGGGGCAGTAGGTCAGCCCCAGCATTTT.

The V call is TRBV5-1, the J call TRBJ2-5, with 8 bases identical to TRBD2. The CDR3 consists of 15 residues. Per germline, CDR1 SGHRS and CDR2 YFSETQ. V shed 2 bases and J 2 bases; nucleotides not matched to a gene: 5. CDR3 in DNA: TGCGCCAGCAGCTTTACTAGCGGCGCTCAAGAGACCCAGTACTTC. It translates to CASSFTSGAQETQYF.